The sequence of this T cell receptor beta chain was determined in a study of T cell repertoires in aging, cancer and after chemotherapy. The template was genomic DNA from peripheral blood, not RNA. This clonotype has more than one count but fewer than ten. Rearranged V-D-J TRB sequences were amplified with a mixed TRB-A/B primer pool. Each CDR3 protein gets one entry after TCRdb re-called the multiplex PCR reads with MiXCR. The top ten hold about 47% of the sample, which has more than 3,500 distinct CDR3 sequences, around 26% seen once. The V and J ends lost 8 bases and 0 bases respectively, with 14 bases between them. CDR1 and CDR2 (germline): GTSNPN, SVGIG (reference sequence). CDR3 length: 15 amino acids.

The origin of this receptor is a human donor with a blood cancer. Sequencing was performed on blood. This chain joins TRBV30 and TRBJ2-6; tentatively, D is TRBD1 or TRBD2 (5 bases each). The DNA for the CDR3 is TGTGCCCCCTGGGCTGGGGGCTCTGGGGCCAACGTCCTGACTTTC. Protein product: CAPWAGGSGANVLTF.